These 12 T cell receptor beta chains share one sample of origin, sequenced in a study of neurological immune-mediated disorders. TCRdb analysed the 5' RACE reads with MiXCR anew, one entry per CDR3 protein. The sample records about 14,000 distinct CDR3 sequences, roughly a tenth being singletons. Material: PBMCs. Receptor source: a woman aged 40 to 50 in good health.

This chain connects TRBV16 to TRBJ2-1; perhaps TRBD2 as D (6 bases). CDR1 KGHSY and CDR2 FQNENV come from the germline V gene. This CDR3 spans 16 amino acids. V gave up 4 bases and J gave up 0 bases, with 13 bases separating them. CDR3 in DNA: TGTGCCAGCAGCCCCCCTACTAGCAGCTCCTACAATGAGCAGTTCTTC. It yields the protein CASSPPTSSSYNEQFF. Filled out from reference TRBV16 and TRBJ2-1, the complete variable domain reads GEEVAQTPKHLVRGEGQKAKLYCAPIKGHSYVFWYQQVLKNEFKFLISFQNENVFDETGMPKERFSAKCLPNSPCSLEIQATKLEDSAVYFCASSPPTSSSYNEQFFGPGTRLTVL.

This clonotype has ten or more counts. This chain joins TRBV3-1 and TRBJ2-5; D is uncertain. V lost 5 bases and J lost 7, with 17 bases in between. Looked up from germline, CDR1 is LGHDT and CDR2 is YNNKEL (reference sequence). The CDR3 spans 14 residues. CDR3 bases: TGTGCCAGCAGCAACGGGCCTCCCCCGCGGACCCAGTACTTC. It specifies CASSNGPPPRTQYF.

By share, this clonotype ranks as medium-sized. The chain uses TRBV5-4 and TRBJ2-7; the match to TRBD2 covers 7 bases. The trim removed 1 base at V and 0 bases at J, leaving 4 bases unmatched. Germline values: CDR1 SGHNT, CDR2 YYREEE (reference sequence). This CDR3 region has 15 residues. The CDR3 loop is CASSLKLANSYEQYF. The CDR3 DNA sequence: TGTGCCAGCAGCTTGAAACTAGCGAACTCCTACGAGCAGTACTTC.

This clonotype was picked up many times. A read error is possible here, since a much larger clone lies one base away. V usage is TRBV27 and J usage is TRBJ2-5, with D unresolved. Per the germline V gene, CDR1 is MNHEY and CDR2 is SMNVEV (reference sequence). The CDR3 length is 12 residues. V lost 5 bases and J 1 base, leaving 5 bases between the germline ends. CDR3 bases: TGTGCCAGCAGTCACCTCCAAGAGACCCAGTACTTC. Translation: CASSHLQETQYF.

This clonotype was counted at least ten times. DNA of the CDR3: TGTGCCAGCAGTTCCCCGGGACAGGGAAAAACCGCCCAGTACTTC. Its translation is CASSSPGQGKTAQYF. The chain uses TRBV12-3 or TRBV12-4 and TRBJ2-5; 9 positions agree with TRBD1. This CDR3 is built from 15 residues. V lost 4 bases and J lost 9; bases outside the gene matches: 12.

This chain links TRBV11-2 with TRBJ2-2; unclear D gene. Germline V gene data show CDR1 as SGHAT and CDR2 as FQNNGV. V lost 3 bases to trimming and J lost 1 base, with 3 bases between them. The CDR3 runs 13 residues. This chain's CDR3 is CASSLLNTGELFF. In DNA form, the CDR3 reads TGTGCCAGCAGCTTGTTGAACACCGGGGAGCTGTTTTTT.

This clonotype appeared many times. One junction end does not reproduce the germline sequence, and a read error may be involved. The V call is TRBV20-1, the J call TRBJ2-3; 8 bases match TRBD2. The CDR3 is 14 residues long. Germline V gene data show CDR1 as DFQATT and CDR2 as SNEGSKA (reference sequence). The CDR3 spells CSTSGQMGTDTQYF. The CDR3 coding sequence is TGCAGTACTAGCGGTCAAATGGGCACAGATACGCAGTATTTT.

This clonotype showed up many times. V and J are TRBV4-2 and TRBJ2-1, with D unclear. CDR1 LGHNA and CDR2 YNFKEQ come from the germline V gene. V shed 4 bases and J shed 0 bases, with 13 bases lying between them. The CDR3 is made up of 16 amino acids. CDR3 protein: CASSPSFHGSYNEQFF. DNA of the CDR3: TGTGCCAGCAGCCCCAGTTTCCATGGCTCCTACAATGAGCAGTTCTTC.

This clonotype was recorded many times. The chain has TRBV5-1 and TRBJ2-5, with a possible D match to TRBD1 (6 bases). V was shortened by 1 base and J by 5 bases, with 15 bases between the two germline ends. The germline gives CDR1 SGHRS, CDR2 YFSETQ. The CDR3 has 15 residues. CDR3 bases: TGCGCCAGCAGCTTGTATGGGGGCCCCCAGGAGACCCAGTACTTC. This codes for CASSLYGGPQETQYF.

This clonotype was counted at least ten times. The chain combines TRBV10-3 with TRBJ1-1; 7 bases align to TRBD1. Germline CDR1 ENHRY, CDR2 SYGVKD. This CDR3 has 15 amino acids. Trimming at V came to 9 bases and at J to 1 base, leaving 11 bases not matched to a gene. CDR3 amino acids: CAIETGNAGNTEAFF. The CDR3 coding sequence is TGTGCCATAGAGACAGGGAATGCAGGGAACACTGAAGCTTTCTTT.

This clonotype has at least ten counts. The chain is built from TRBV20-1 and TRBJ2-7, with no clear D. The CDR3 is made up of 11 amino acids. The V and J ends lost 0 bases and 6 bases respectively, with 6 bases between them. Germline V lookup: CDR1 DFQATT, CDR2 SNEGSKA (reference sequence). CDR3 DNA sequence: TGCAGTGCTAGAGATCTGGCCGAGCAGTACTTC. Protein product: CSARDLAEQYF.

This clonotype has ten or more counts. The V gene is TRBV5-1, the J gene TRBJ2-1; 12 nucleotides align to TRBD2. The junction had 8 bases not matched to a gene; V was cut back by 7 bases and J by 9 bases. The germline gives CDR1 SGHRS, CDR2 YFSETQ. CDR3 length: 14 residues. CDR3 in amino acids: CASSYASGGAEQFF. The CDR3 bases are TGCGCCAGCTCGTACGCTAGCGGGGGGGCTGAGCAGTTCTTC.